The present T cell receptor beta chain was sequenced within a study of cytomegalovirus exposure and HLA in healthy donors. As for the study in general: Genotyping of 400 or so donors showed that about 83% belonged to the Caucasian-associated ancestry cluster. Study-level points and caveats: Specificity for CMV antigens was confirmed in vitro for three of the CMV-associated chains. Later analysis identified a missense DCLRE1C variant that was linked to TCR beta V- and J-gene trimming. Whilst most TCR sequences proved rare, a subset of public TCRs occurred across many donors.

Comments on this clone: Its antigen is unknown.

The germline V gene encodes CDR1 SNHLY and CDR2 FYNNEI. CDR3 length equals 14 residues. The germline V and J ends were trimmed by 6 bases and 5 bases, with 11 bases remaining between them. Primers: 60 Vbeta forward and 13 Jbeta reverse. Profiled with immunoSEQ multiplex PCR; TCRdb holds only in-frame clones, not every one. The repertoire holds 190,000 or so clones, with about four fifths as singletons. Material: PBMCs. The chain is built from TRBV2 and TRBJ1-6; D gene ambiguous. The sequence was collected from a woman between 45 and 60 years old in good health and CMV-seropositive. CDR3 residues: CASSVTRNNSPLHF. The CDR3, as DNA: TGTGCCAGCAGCGTGACAAGAAATAATTCACCCCTCCACTTT. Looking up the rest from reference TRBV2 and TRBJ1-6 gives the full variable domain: EPEVTQTPSHQVTQMGQEVILRCVPISNHLYFYWYRQILGQKVEFLVSFYNNEISEKSEIFDDQFSVERPDGSNFTLKIRSTKLEDSAMYFCASSVTRNNSPLHFGNGTRLTVT.